The 27 T cell receptor beta chains below come from one sample, sequenced in a study of blood T cells in healthy people across ages. The authors ran a second PCR of roughly 6 to 12 cycles using a sample-barcoded 5' primer and a J-beta primer mix. TCRdb independently ran MiXCR on the 5' RACE reads; one entry per CDR3 protein. The sample consists of 650,000 to 950,000 distinct CDR3 sequences, 44% of them appearing once. The sample taken for sequencing was blood. The receptors here all came from a man aged 60 to 75 in good health.

CDR3 sequence: CASSQGLRGGGENIQYF. CDR3 in DNA: TGTGCCAGCAGCCAGGGATTGCGAGGGGGCGGGGAAAACATTCAGTACTTC. The chain carries TRBV4-2 and TRBJ2-4; TRBD1 is a possible D gene (7 bases). Between the trimmed V and J ends, which lost 3 bases and 5 bases, there was a span of 20 bases. Per the germline V gene, CDR1 is LGHNA and CDR2 is YNFKEQ. The CDR3 totals 17 residues.

This clonotype occurred a few times. The CDR3: CASSGLEAGDIYEQYF. As DNA, the CDR3 is TGTGCCAGCAGTGGCTTGGAGGCAGGGGATATCTACGAGCAGTACTTC. The chain carries TRBV6-2 or TRBV6-3 and TRBJ2-7; D may be TRBD1 (6 bases). This CDR3 region has 16 residues. Germline V gene data show CDR1 as MNHEY and CDR2 as SVGEGT. V gave up 5 bases and J gave up 3 bases, with 20 bases separating them.

The chain couples TRBV6-6 to TRBJ2-3, with 13 bases that match TRBD2. Unmatched junction bases numbered 7, after V lost 6 bases and J lost 4 bases. The CDR3 covers 16 residues. CDR1 MNHNY and CDR2 SVGAGI come from the germline V gene (reference sequence). The CDR3 DNA follows: TGTGCCAGCAGCCGAGAGGGACTAGCGGGGTCAGATACGCAGTATTTT. Translating gives CASSREGLAGSDTQYF.

J is TRBJ2-7 and V is TRBV21-1; TRBD1, as called in the table, went unchecked against the DNA. TRBV21-1 is a pseudogene segment. This CDR3 comprises 15 residues. The CDR3 spells CASSKDGTGAYEQYF. DNA for the CDR3: TGTGCCAGCAGCAAAGACGGGACCGGCGCCTACGAGCAGTACTTC.

This sequence joins TRBV6-5 and TRBJ2-1; weak D call: TRBD1 (5 bases). CDR3 size: 12 residues. The ends were cut back, 5 bases at V and 9 bases at J, with 11 bases in the middle. Per the germline V gene, CDR1 is MNHEY and CDR2 is SVGAGI. CDR3 nucleotides: TGTGCCAGCAGTACGTTAGGGGCTGAGCAGTTCTTC. Translating gives CASSTLGAEQFF.

This clonotype was detected many times. The chain uses TRBV29-1 and TRBJ2-5; D uncertain. Germline V lookup: CDR1 SQVTM, CDR2 ANQGSEA. CDR3 length: 13 amino acids. V was cut by 4 bases and J by 1 base, with 10 bases left in between. CDR3 nucleotides: TGCAGCGTTGCCGGCAGCATCCAAGAGACCCAGTACTTC. Protein product: CSVAGSIQETQYF.

The chain couples TRBV20-1 to TRBJ2-1; no firm D call. The CDR3 sequence is 12 residues long. Germline-derived CDR1 and CDR2 are DFQATT and SNEGSKA (reference sequence). V dropped 6 bases and J dropped 5 bases, with 11 bases sitting between them. CDR3 protein: CSASDTDNEQFF. The CDR3 DNA reads TGCAGTGCCAGCGACACCGACAATGAGCAGTTCTTC.

The gene calls are TRBV14 and TRBJ2-5; D might be TRBD1 (6 bases). Per germline, CDR1 SGHDN and CDR2 FVKESK. V lost 4 bases, J lost 4 bases, and 13 bases lay in between. CDR3 length: 14 residues. The CDR3, as DNA: TGTGCCAGCAGCCCAGGGGTCTGGGGAGAGACCCAGTACTTC. This sequence encodes CASSPGVWGETQYF.

The genes are TRBV4-1 and TRBJ2-3; 8 bases are a match to TRBD1. Trimming cost V 1 base and J 1 base; bases outside gene matches: 4. Germline CDR1 is MGHRA and CDR2 is YSYEKL. The CDR3 length is 16 residues. This chain's CDR3 is CASSQGPDRGTDTQYF. CDR3 DNA: TGCGCCAGCAGCCAAGGGCCGGACAGGGGCACAGATACGCAGTATTTT.

This clonotype came up many times. The chain uses TRBV29-1 and TRBJ1-2; no reliable D call. Germline V gene sequence: CDR1 SQVTM, CDR2 ANQGSEA. The V and J ends lost 3 bases and 6 bases respectively, with 14 bases between them. The CDR3 is 13 amino acids. CDR3 nucleotides: TGCAGCGTTGAGGATCCGGGGTTCGATGGCTACACCTTC. It specifies CSVEDPGFDGYTF.

The V and J genes are TRBV6-6 and TRBJ2-1, with D possibly being TRBD1 (6 bases). The CDR3 covers 14 residues. Looked up from germline, CDR1 is MNHNY and CDR2 is SVGAGI (reference sequence). The germline V and J ends were trimmed by 5 bases and 3 bases, with 11 bases remaining between them. For the CDR3, the DNA is TGTGCCAGCAGTGATGACAGGATCTACAATGAGCAGTTCTTC. This sequence encodes CASSDDRIYNEQFF.

There are a few counts of this clonotype. This sequence joins TRBV20-1 and TRBJ1-2, with D possibly TRBD1 on 5 matching bases. Germline V lookup: CDR1 DFQATT, CDR2 SNEGSKA (reference sequence). The CDR3 length is 16 residues. Trimming shortened V by 5 bases and J by 0 bases, and 19 bases separated the two germline ends. CDR3 region: CSAPGQGGWSNYGYTF. The CDR3 DNA sequence: TGCAGTGCTCCGGGGCAGGGCGGCTGGTCTAACTATGGCTACACCTTC.

This clonotype was detected a few times. The rearrangement uses TRBV20-1 and TRBJ2-1; 11 bases map to TRBD2. V lost 5 bases and J lost 3; bases outside the gene matches: 3. The CDR3 has 14 residues. Germline CDR1 and CDR2: DFQATT and SNEGSKA (reference sequence). CDR3 sequence (DNA): TGCAGTGCTGGGGGACTAGCGGTCTACAATGAGCAGTTCTTC. This codes for CSAGGLAVYNEQFF.

The chain combines TRBV4-3 with TRBJ1-6, with TRBD1 as a possible D gene (5 bases). V lost 4 bases and J 9 bases, leaving 19 bases between the germline ends. Looked up from germline, CDR1 is LGHNA and CDR2 is YSLEER. The length of the CDR3 is 16 residues. DNA for the CDR3: TGCGCCAGCAGCCCGACGGATAGGGGCGCAGGTTCACCCCTCCACTTT. Protein: CASSPTDRGAGSPLHF.

This clonotype was detected a few times. The chain combines TRBV28 with TRBJ1-4, with 7 nucleotides matching TRBD1. The germline CDR1 and CDR2 sequences are MDHEN and SYDVKM. The CDR3 is made up of 14 amino acids. With 3 bases clipped from V and 6 bases from J, the junction kept 4 bases outside the gene matches. The chain's CDR3 is CASSLAQGDEKLFF. As DNA, the CDR3 is TGTGCCAGCAGTTTGGCCCAGGGGGATGAAAAACTGTTTTTT. Based on the CDR3 plus reference TRBV28 and TRBJ1-4, the full variable domain is DVKVTQSSRYLVKRTGEKVFLECVQDMDHENMFWYRQDPGLGLRLIYFSYDVKMKEKGDIPEGYSVSREKKERFSLILESASTNQTSMYLCASSLAQGDEKLFFGSGTQLSVL.

The V and J genes are TRBV5-6 and TRBJ2-4; TRBD2 matches at 8 bases. The V and J ends lost 2 bases and 3 bases, in that order; junction bases with no gene match: 7. Looked up from germline, CDR1 is SGHDT and CDR2 is YYEEEE. The CDR3 loop spans 16 amino acids. Here the CDR3 reads CASSLDSGDVKNIQYF. DNA of the CDR3: TGTGCCAGCAGCTTAGATAGCGGGGATGTCAAAAACATTCAGTACTTC. The full variable domain, completed using reference TRBV5-6 and TRBJ2-4, is DAGVTQSPTHLIKTRGQQVTLRCSPKSGHDTVSWYQQALGQGPQFIFQYYEEEERQRGNFPDRFSGHQFPNYSSELNVNALLLGDSALYLCASSLDSGDVKNIQYFGAGTRLSVL.

This clonotype occurred a few times. The chain combines TRBV7-9 with TRBJ1-5; perhaps TRBD1 as D (6 bases). From germline, CDR1 is SEHNR and CDR2 FQNEAQ (reference sequence). The CDR3 extends over 14 amino acids. The V and J ends lost 4 bases and 8 bases respectively, with 15 bases between them. CDR3 region: CASSSAQGIKPQHF. CDR3 coding DNA: TGTGCCAGCAGCTCGGCCCAGGGGATCAAGCCCCAGCATTTT.

The rearrangement uses TRBV28 and TRBJ1-1; D call uncertain. This CDR3 has 13 amino acids. The germline V gene has CDR1 MDHEN and CDR2 SYDVKM. With 11 bases removed from V and 1 base from J, the gap between germline ends came to 14 bases. The CDR3 DNA sequence: TGTGCCGGCTCCGCAGCAGGGAACACTGAAGCTTTCTTT. Translation: CAGSAAGNTEAFF.

This clonotype showed up just a few times. The DNA of the CDR3 is TGCGCCAGCACCGATAGCGGTAGCTCCTACAATGAGCAGTTCTTC. Its translation: CASTDSGSSYNEQFF. The rearrangement links TRBV5-1 to TRBJ2-1; D possibly corresponds to TRBD2 (6 bases). Germline V gene sequence: CDR1 SGHRS, CDR2 YFSETQ. The CDR3 length is 15 residues. Trimming stripped 6 bases from V and 0 bases from J, with 13 bases between.

The table lists this clonotype with a few counts. The chain joins TRBV3-1 to TRBJ2-5; 7 positions agree with TRBD1. This CDR3 spans 15 amino acids. Per the germline V gene, CDR1 is LGHDT and CDR2 is YNNKEL (reference sequence). After removal of 3 bases from V and 2 bases from J, the junction contained 6 bases not matched to a gene. CDR3: CASSHNPGGQETQYF. CDR3 sequence (DNA): TGTGCCAGCAGCCACAACCCAGGGGGACAAGAGACCCAGTACTTC.

This chain uses TRBV7-9 with TRBJ2-7; D possibly corresponds to TRBD2 (5 bases). The end of the DNA is better explained by TRBJ2-5, so the J call may be wrong. Germline CDR1 reads SEHNR; CDR2 reads FQNEAQ (reference sequence). The CDR3 consists of 14 residues. The CDR3 nucleotides read TGTGCCAGTCAATCGACGAGGGCAGGAGAGACCCAGTACTTC. This codes for CASQSTRAGETQYF.

The genes are TRBV6-2 or TRBV6-3 and TRBJ1-5; D perhaps matches TRBD1 (6 bases). This CDR3 is 15 amino acids long. Germline V gene lookup returns CDR1 MNHEY and CDR2 SVGEGT. Trimming took 6 bases from V and 8 from J, leaving 20 bases between them. The CDR3 spells CASRATGAGHKPQHF. In DNA, the CDR3 is TGTGCCAGCAGGGCAACGGGGGCAGGGCATAAGCCCCAGCATTTT.

The gene calls are TRBV20-1 and TRBJ2-5, with D perhaps TRBD1 or TRBD2 (5 bases each). Germline values: CDR1 DFQATT, CDR2 SNEGSKA (reference sequence). The CDR3 totals 14 residues. V was cut by 0 bases and J by 5 bases, with 13 bases left in between. The CDR3 nucleotides are TGCAGTGCTAGAGATGGGACCATAGGGGAGACCCAGTACTTC. This gives the protein CSARDGTIGETQYF.

This clonotype was observed a handful of times. The V and J genes are TRBV29-1 and TRBJ2-7; 8 bases fit TRBD1. This CDR3 is 12 amino acids long. CDR1 is SQVTM and CDR2 is ANQGSEA in the germline V gene. Unmatched junction bases numbered 8, after V lost 7 bases and J lost 6 bases. CDR3 coding DNA: TGCAGCGCCAGGACAGGGACGAGCGAGCAGTACTTC. It yields the protein CSARTGTSEQYF.

Only a few counts were recorded for this clonotype. This chain joins TRBV6-5 and TRBJ2-7; perhaps D is TRBD1 or TRBD2 (5 bases each). This CDR3 comprises 14 residues. The V end was cut by 7 bases, the J end by 5 bases, with 18 bases between. Per the germline V gene, CDR1 is MNHEY and CDR2 is SVGAGI. The CDR3 nucleotides read TGTGCCAGCATTGGGAGCAGTAGGGGCCACGAGCAGTACTTC. The encoded protein is CASIGSSRGHEQYF.

The chain employs TRBV15 and TRBJ2-3, with D maybe TRBD1 (5 bases). CDR1 is LNHNV and CDR2 is YYDKDF in the germline V gene (reference sequence). The CDR3 is 14 amino acids. The germline V and J ends were trimmed by 0 bases and 3 bases, with 7 bases remaining between them. The CDR3 protein is CATSRDRQTDTQYF. CDR3 nucleotides: TGTGCCACCAGCAGAGATCGACAGACAGATACGCAGTATTTT.

V is TRBV28 and J is TRBJ1-6; tentative D call: TRBD1 (6 bases). Germline V gives CDR1 MDHEN, CDR2 SYDVKM. V was pared by 5 bases and J by 10 bases, with 12 bases between. The CDR3 contains 13 residues. The CDR3: CASSHGTPSPLHF. The CDR3 DNA is TGTGCCAGCAGTCACGGGACACCCTCACCCCTCCACTTT.